Described below is a single TCR beta chain sequence and its context. One entry per CDR3 protein, called by TCRdb with MiXCR from the reads. The repertoire holds 60,000 to 70,000 distinct CDR3 sequences, with 21% as singletons. The sample comes from a study of lung T cells in sarcoidosis with Löfgren's syndrome. Overall study context: Löfgren's syndrome patients were the main repertoire analysis focus.

V was shortened by 8 bases and J by 2 bases, with 10 bases between the two germline ends. Germline V gives CDR1 SNHLY, CDR2 FYNNEI. CDR3 length: 13 residues. This sequence was found in a human donor with sarcoidosis (Löfgren's syndrome or another form), or a control subject (not recorded which). Specimen: CD4+ T cells from PBMCs. V gene TRBV2 combines with J gene TRBJ1-5; D call uncertain. CDR3 region: CASRIYRNQPQHF. The CDR3 DNA follows: TGTGCCAGCCGTATATATCGCAATCAGCCCCAGCATTTT.